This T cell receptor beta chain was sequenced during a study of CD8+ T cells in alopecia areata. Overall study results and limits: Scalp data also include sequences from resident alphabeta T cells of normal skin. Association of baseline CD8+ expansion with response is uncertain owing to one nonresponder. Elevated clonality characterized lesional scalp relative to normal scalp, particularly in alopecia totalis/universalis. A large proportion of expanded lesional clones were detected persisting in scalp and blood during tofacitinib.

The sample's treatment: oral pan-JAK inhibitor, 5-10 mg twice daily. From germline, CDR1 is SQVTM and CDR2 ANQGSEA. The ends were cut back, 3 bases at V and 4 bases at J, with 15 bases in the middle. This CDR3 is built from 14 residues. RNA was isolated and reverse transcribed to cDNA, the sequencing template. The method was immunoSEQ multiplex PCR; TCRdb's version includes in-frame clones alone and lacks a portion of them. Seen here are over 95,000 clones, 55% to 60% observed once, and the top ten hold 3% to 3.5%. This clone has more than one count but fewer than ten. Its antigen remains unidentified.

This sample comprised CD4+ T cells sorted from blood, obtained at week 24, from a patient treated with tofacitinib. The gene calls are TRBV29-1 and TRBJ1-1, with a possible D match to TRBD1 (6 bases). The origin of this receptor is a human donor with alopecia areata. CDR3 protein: CSVDHREGSTEAFF. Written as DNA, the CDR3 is TGCAGCGTTGACCACAGGGAGGGGAGCACTGAAGCTTTCTTT. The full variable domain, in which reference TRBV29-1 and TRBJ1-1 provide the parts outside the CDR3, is SAVISQKPSRDICQRGTSLTIQCQVDSQVTMMFWYRQQPGQSLTLIATANQGSEATYESGFVIDKFPISRPNLTFSTLTVSNMSPEDSSIYLCSVDHREGSTEAFFGQGTRLTVV.